The 16 T cell receptor beta chains presented below share a single source sample, sequenced in a study of T cells after yellow fever vaccination. TCRdb independently ran MiXCR on the 5' RACE reads; one entry per CDR3 protein. This sample has over 300,000 distinct CDR3 sequences, with roughly 3.9% found just once. Material: PBMCs, obtained 5 days after the yellow fever booster vaccination. The receptors were sampled from a man between 18 and 29 years old who received the YFV17D yellow fever vaccine.

This clonotype was picked up many times. The V and J genes are TRBV5-1 and TRBJ2-1; TRBD2 agrees at 10 bases. There are 15 residues in the CDR3. Germline CDR1 SGHRS, CDR2 YFSETQ. The trim removed 4 bases at V and 6 bases at J, leaving 7 bases unmatched. CDR3 DNA: TGCGCCAGCAGCGGCCCTAGCGGGGGTACCAATGAGCAGTTCTTC. This translates into CASSGPSGGTNEQFF.

This clonotype was observed a single time. The chain links TRBV12-2 to TRBJ2-7; the listed D gene, TRBD1, was not tested against the DNA. TRBV12-2 is noted as a pseudogene. The CDR3 runs to 14 residues. CDR3 sequence (DNA): TGTGCAAGTCGCGCCTCGGGGCAGGGGAACGAGCAGTACGTC. Residues: CASRASGQGNEQYV.

V is TRBV6-5 and J is TRBJ2-7; D unclear. With 4 bases removed from V and 5 bases from J, the gap between germline ends came to 6 bases. The CDR3 extends over 11 amino acids. The germline CDR1 and CDR2 sequences are MNHEY and SVGAGI. CDR3 amino acids: CASSFGHEQYF. CDR3 coding DNA: TGTGCCAGCAGTTTTGGCCACGAGCAGTACTTC.

This clonotype was picked up a small number of times. The chain has TRBV20-1 and TRBJ2-3; 8 bases align to TRBD2. V lost 4 bases, J lost 1 base, and 1 base stayed unmatched. Germline values: CDR1 DFQATT, CDR2 SNEGSKA (reference sequence). The CDR3 spans 13 residues. CDR3 nucleotide sequence: TGCAGTGCTAACGGGGGGGGCACAGATACGCAGTATTTT. It is translated as CSANGGGTDTQYF.

The sample holds a few counts of this clonotype. V gene TRBV20-1 combines with J gene TRBJ1-4, with 10 nucleotides matching TRBD1. The V segment lost 4 bases and the J segment 8 bases; nucleotides outside the gene matches: 7. The CDR3 is 14 residues long. Per germline, CDR1 DFQATT and CDR2 SNEGSKA (reference sequence). The CDR3 spells CSAIGRQGAEKLFF. CDR3 sequence (DNA): TGCAGTGCTATTGGTCGACAGGGGGCCGAAAAACTGTTTTTT.

This clonotype was counted only a few times. The chain uses TRBV19 and TRBJ1-2; TRBD1 matches 8 bases. In germline, CDR1 is LNHDA, CDR2 SQIVND (reference sequence). The CDR3 is 14 residues long. The V gene end was trimmed by 5 bases and the J gene end by 5 bases; junction bases not matched to a gene: 7. The CDR3 coding sequence is TGTGCCAGTAGTCCCGGGACAGGAGAGTATGGCTACACCTTC. Amino acids: CASSPGTGEYGYTF.

The rearrangement links TRBV5-4 to TRBJ1-4, with no clear D. The CDR3 totals 16 residues. Trimming stripped 4 bases from V and 11 bases from J, with 24 bases between. The germline gives CDR1 SGHNT, CDR2 YYREEE (reference sequence). The CDR3 DNA follows: TGTGCCAGCAGCCCTGGTTATGATCCGAGCGCCGGGAAACTGTTTTTT. Protein product: CASSPGYDPSAGKLFF.

CDR3 bases: TGTGCCAGCAGCTTAGTTCGAATTGGGCCTCTGGAGACCCAGTACTTC. Translating gives CASSLVRIGPLETQYF. The chain combines TRBV7-2 with TRBJ2-5; no reliable D call. Trimming stripped 1 base from V and 5 bases from J, with 17 bases between. The CDR3 is 16 amino acids. The V gene's germline CDR1 is SGHTA and CDR2 FQGNSA.

Only a few counts were recorded for this clonotype. This sequence joins TRBV7-2 and TRBJ1-1, with D possibly being TRBD1 (5 bases). CDR3 length equals 14 residues. V shed 5 bases and J shed 5 bases, with 15 bases lying between them. In germline, CDR1 is SGHTA, CDR2 FQGNSA. The CDR3 loop is CASSQGGGSTEAFF. CDR3 in DNA: TGTGCCAGCAGCCAGGGTGGGGGATCGACTGAAGCTTTCTTT.

This clonotype was counted at least ten times. The gene calls are TRBV12-3 or TRBV12-4 and TRBJ2-1, with 8 bases that match TRBD1. The CDR3 runs to 15 residues. J was trimmed by 0 bases and V by 6 bases; bases with no gene match: 4. The CDR3: CASSPGQDSYNEQFF. CDR3 DNA: TGTGCCAGCAGCCCGGGACAGGACTCCTACAATGAGCAGTTCTTC.

This clonotype was counted only a few times. V usage is TRBV20-1 and J usage is TRBJ2-5; 9 bases map to TRBD2. Germline CDR1 reads DFQATT; CDR2 reads SNEGSKA (reference sequence). Trimming took 4 bases from V and 1 from J; bases not matched to a gene: 10. The CDR3 contains 16 residues. The CDR3 DNA is TGCAGTGCTAAGGCTAGCGGGGCGAGGCTCCAAGAGACCCAGTACTTC. This encodes CSAKASGARLQETQYF.

This chain uses TRBV5-1 with TRBJ2-3; perhaps D is TRBD1 or TRBD2 (5 bases each). Trimming took off 3 bases at V and 2 bases at J, with 19 bases between the two ends. This CDR3 is 17 amino acids long. Germline V lookup: CDR1 SGHRS, CDR2 YFSETQ. The CDR3 nucleotides read TGCGCCAGCAGCTCTCGGACCGGGACGGGCAACACAGATACGCAGTATTTT. This encodes CASSSRTGTGNTDTQYF. Together with reference TRBV5-1 and TRBJ2-3, the CDR3 gives the full variable domain: KAGVTQTPRYLIKTRGQQVTLSCSPISGHRSVSWYQQTPGQGLQFLFEYFSETQRNKGNFPGRFSGRQFSNSRSEMNVSTLELGDSALYLCASSSRTGTGNTDTQYFGPGTRLTVL.

The V call is TRBV12-3 or TRBV12-4, the J call TRBJ1-6; no clear D gene. CDR3 length equals 14 residues. The V gene lost 5 bases and the J gene lost 6 bases, with 11 bases spanning the gap. The DNA for the CDR3 is TGTGCCAGCAGTGCCTTGACGGGTAATTCACCCCTCCACTTT. Protein sequence: CASSALTGNSPLHF.

V and J are TRBV6-6 and TRBJ1-6; D perhaps matches TRBD1 (6 bases). The CDR3 extends over 14 amino acids. V lost 2 bases, J lost 5 bases, and 7 bases lay in between. Germline CDR1 is MNHNY and CDR2 is SVGAGI (reference sequence). The chain's CDR3 is CASSYGTHNSPLHF. In DNA form, the CDR3 reads TGTGCCAGCAGTTACGGGACACATAATTCACCCCTCCACTTT.

This clonotype was counted ten times or more. The chain links TRBV4-1 to TRBJ1-2; D is possibly TRBD1 (5 bases). CDR1 MGHRA and CDR2 YSYEKL come from the germline V gene. V lost 1 base, J lost 6 bases, and 18 bases lay in between. The CDR3 is 16 residues long. The CDR3 loop is CASSQVGASRGNGYTF. The DNA for the CDR3 is TGCGCCAGCAGCCAAGTAGGGGCCTCCCGCGGAAATGGCTACACCTTC.

This clonotype has more than one count but fewer than ten. This sequence joins TRBV5-1 and TRBJ2-7; D call uncertain. The CDR3 has 13 residues. Deletions cut 0 bases from V and 3 bases from J, with 7 bases between. Germline V gene lookup returns CDR1 SGHRS and CDR2 YFSETQ. CDR3: CASSLGRNYEQYV. In DNA form, the CDR3 reads TGCGCCAGCAGCTTGGGCAGGAACTACGAGCAGTACGTC.